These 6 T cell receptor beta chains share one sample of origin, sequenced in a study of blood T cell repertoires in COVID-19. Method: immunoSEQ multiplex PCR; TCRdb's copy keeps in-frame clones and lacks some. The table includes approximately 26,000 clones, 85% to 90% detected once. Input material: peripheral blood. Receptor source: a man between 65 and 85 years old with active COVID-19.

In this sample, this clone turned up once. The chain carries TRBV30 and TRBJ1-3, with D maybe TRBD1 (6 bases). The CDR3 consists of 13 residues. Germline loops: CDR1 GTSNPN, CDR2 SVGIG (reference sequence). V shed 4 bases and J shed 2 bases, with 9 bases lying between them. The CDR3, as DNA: TGTGCCTGGACCCAGGGGCCTGGAAACACCATATATTTT. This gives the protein CAWTQGPGNTIYF. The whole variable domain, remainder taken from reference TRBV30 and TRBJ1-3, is SQTIHQWPATLVQPVGSPLSLECTVEGTSNPNLYWYRQAAGRGLQLLFYSVGIGQISSEVPQNLSASRPQDRQFILSSKKLLLSDSGFYLCAWTQGPGNTIYFGEGSWLTVV.

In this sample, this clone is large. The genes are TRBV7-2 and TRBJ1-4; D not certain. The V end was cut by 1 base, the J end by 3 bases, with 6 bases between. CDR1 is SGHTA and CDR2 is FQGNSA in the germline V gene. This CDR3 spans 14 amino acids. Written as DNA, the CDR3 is TGTGCCAGCAGCTTAGGCGAGGCTAATGAAAAACTGTTTTTT. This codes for CASSLGEANEKLFF.

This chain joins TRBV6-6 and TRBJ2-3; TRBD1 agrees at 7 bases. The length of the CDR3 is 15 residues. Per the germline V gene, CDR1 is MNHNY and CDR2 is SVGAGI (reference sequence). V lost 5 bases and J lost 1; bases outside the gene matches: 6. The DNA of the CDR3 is TGTGCCAGCAGTGGAAGGGGGCAGGGCACAGATACGCAGTATTTT. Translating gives CASSGRGQGTDTQYF.

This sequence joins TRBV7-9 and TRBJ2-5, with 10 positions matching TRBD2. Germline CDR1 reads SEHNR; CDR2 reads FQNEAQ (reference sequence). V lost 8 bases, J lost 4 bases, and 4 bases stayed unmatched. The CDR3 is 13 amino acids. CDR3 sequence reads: CASCLAGAETQYF. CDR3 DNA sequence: TGTGCCAGCTGTCTAGCGGGGGCAGAGACCCAGTACTTC.

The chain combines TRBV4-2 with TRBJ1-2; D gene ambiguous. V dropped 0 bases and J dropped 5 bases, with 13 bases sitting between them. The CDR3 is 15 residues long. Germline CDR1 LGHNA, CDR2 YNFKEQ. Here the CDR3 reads CASSQESRGGYGYTF. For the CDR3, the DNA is TGTGCCAGCAGCCAAGAGTCGCGGGGTGGGTATGGCTACACCTTC.

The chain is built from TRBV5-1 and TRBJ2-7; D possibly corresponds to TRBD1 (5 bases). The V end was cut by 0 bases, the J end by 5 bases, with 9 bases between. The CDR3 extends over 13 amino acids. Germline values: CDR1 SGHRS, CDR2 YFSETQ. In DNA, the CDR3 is TGCGCCAGCAGCTTGGGACAGCCCAACGAGCAGTACTTC. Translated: CASSLGQPNEQYF.